Each of the 2 T cell receptor beta chains below was sequenced from the same sample in a study of beta chain features in type 1 diabetes. Of the isolated RNA, all was reverse transcribed, and so the sequenced material was expressed TCRB transcripts. Using immunoSEQ multiplex PCR, the repertoire was profiled, and TCRdb retains in-frame clones only, with some absent. Of some 270,000 clones in the sample, under 8.5% were seen once. The specimen sequenced was central memory CD4+ T cells from blood. The receptors were sampled from a woman under 30 in good health.

This clone came up a few times. This chain connects TRBV29-1 to TRBJ2-3, with D perhaps assigned TRBD1 or TRBD2 (6 bases each). V dropped 8 bases and J dropped 8 bases, with 17 bases sitting between them. Germline V lookup: CDR1 SQVTM, CDR2 ANQGSEA. CDR3 length: 12 amino acids. In DNA, the CDR3 is TGCAGCTCAAGGGGGGACCGAGGTACGCAGTATTTT. This encodes CSSRGDRGTQYF.

This chain connects TRBV6-5 to TRBJ1-5; 7 nucleotides agree with TRBD1. The germline CDR1 and CDR2 sequences are MNHEY and SVGAGI. This CDR3 is 16 amino acids long. Trimming took 0 bases from V and 4 from J; bases not matched to a gene: 6. CDR3 sequence (DNA): TGTGCCAGCAGTTACTCGAGCCCAGGGGGTAATCAGCCCCAGCATTTT. Its translation: CASSYSSPGGNQPQHF.